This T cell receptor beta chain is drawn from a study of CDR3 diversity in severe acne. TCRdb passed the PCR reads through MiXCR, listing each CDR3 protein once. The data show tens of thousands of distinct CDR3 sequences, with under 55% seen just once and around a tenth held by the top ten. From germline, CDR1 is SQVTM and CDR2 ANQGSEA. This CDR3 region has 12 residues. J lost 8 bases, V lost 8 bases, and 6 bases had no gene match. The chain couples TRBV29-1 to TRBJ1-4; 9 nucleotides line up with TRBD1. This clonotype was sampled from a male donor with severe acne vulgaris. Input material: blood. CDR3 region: CSIRTGEEKLFF. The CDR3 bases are TGCAGCATTAGGACAGGGGAGGAAAAACTGTTTTTT.